One T cell receptor (beta chain) is described in this entry. Assay: immunoSEQ multiplex PCR; the TCRdb copy retains only in-frame clones and omits some. Of 2 million to 2.5 million clones in the sample, approximately 95% were seen once. The data belong to a study of shared clonotypes between healthy human individuals. J was trimmed by 5 bases and V by 2 bases; bases with no gene match: 5. Looked up from germline, CDR1 is SGHTA and CDR2 is FQGNSA. The CDR3 length is 15 residues. V gene TRBV7-2 combines with J gene TRBJ2-5, with 10 bases that match TRBD1. What was sequenced was naive CD4+ T cells from PBMCs. Noted subset: CD45RA+ positively selected. The TCR originated in a man aged 18 to 29 in good health. Some clones in this sample may be carry-over from other donors' samples. Written as DNA, the CDR3 is TGTGCCAGCAGCTTATTAGGACAGGGGGGGGAGACCCAGTACTTC. This sequence encodes CASSLLGQGGETQYF.